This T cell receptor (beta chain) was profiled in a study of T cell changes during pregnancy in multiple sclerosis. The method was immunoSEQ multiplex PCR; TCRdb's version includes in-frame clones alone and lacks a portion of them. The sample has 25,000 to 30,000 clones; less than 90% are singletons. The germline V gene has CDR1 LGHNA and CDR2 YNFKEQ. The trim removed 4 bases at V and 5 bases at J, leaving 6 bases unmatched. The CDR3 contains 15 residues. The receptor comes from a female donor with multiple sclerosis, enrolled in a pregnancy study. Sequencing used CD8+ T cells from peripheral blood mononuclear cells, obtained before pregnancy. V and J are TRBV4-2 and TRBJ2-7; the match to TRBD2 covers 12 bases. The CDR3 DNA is TGTGCCAGCAGCCCATCTAGCGGGGGGGCCGACGAGCAGTACTTC. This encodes CASSPSSGGADEQYF.